What follows are 23 T cell receptor beta chains derived from one specimen sequenced in a study of breast tumors, draining lymph nodes, adjacent tissues. Axillary draining lymph nodes of breast cancer patients supplied the node samples. TCRdb passed the multiplex PCR reads through MiXCR, listing each CDR3 protein once. The sample carries around 290,000 distinct CDR3 sequences, 30% recorded once. Sequencing input: axillary lymph node tissue. Receptor source: a female donor with breast cancer. Some clones in this sample may be carry-over from other donors' samples.

To note about this clonotype: It may be a read error: a sequence one base away is much more abundant. The chain employs TRBV20-1 and TRBJ2-1, with 12 bases identical to TRBD2. The CDR3 runs 16 residues. CDR1 and CDR2 (germline): DFQATT, SNEGSKA (reference sequence). CDR3 nucleotides: TGCAGTGCTAGAGGAACTAGCGGGAGGCTCTATAATGTGCAGTTCTTC. The encoded protein is CSARGTSGRLYNVQFF.

This clonotype was seen at least ten times. This sequence joins TRBV20-1 and TRBJ2-5; tentatively, D is TRBD2 (6 bases). This CDR3 has 14 amino acids. Per germline, CDR1 DFQATT and CDR2 SNEGSKA (reference sequence). Trimming pared 5 bases from V and 2 bases from J, leaving 15 bases between. The CDR3: CSAARRVKQETQYF. CDR3 nucleotide sequence: TGCAGTGCTGCAAGGAGGGTCAAACAAGAGACCCAGTACTTC.

For this clonotype: A much larger clone lies a single base off, so this may be a read error. The CDR3 DNA reads as TGTGCCAGCAGCGCTTCTACGACCGGGGAGCTGTTTTTT. As protein: CASSASTTGELFF. The chain combines TRBV7-2 with TRBJ2-2; no reliable D call. V lost 5 bases, J lost 5 bases, and 9 bases lay in between. The germline V gene encodes CDR1 SGHTA and CDR2 FQGNSA. The CDR3 loop spans 13 amino acids.

There are many counts of this clonotype. Here the CDR3 reads CASTRAGNSPLHF. The CDR3 bases are TGTGCCAGCACCCGTGCTGGGAATTCACCCCTCCACTTT. This rearrangement joins TRBV6-5 to TRBJ1-6; D gene uncertain. From germline, CDR1 is MNHEY and CDR2 SVGAGI. The CDR3 spans 13 residues. Trimming pared 7 bases from V and 7 bases from J, leaving 11 bases between.

This clonotype was counted ten times or more. The gene calls are TRBV6-1 and TRBJ1-2, with no clear D. The CDR3 spans 12 residues. Germline values: CDR1 MNHNS, CDR2 SASEGT. V lost 9 bases, J lost 7 bases, and 15 bases lay in between. The CDR3 DNA reads as TGTGCCAGTAACGTACCCCCAATTGGCTACACCTTC. Its translation: CASNVPPIGYTF.

The chain joins TRBV28 to TRBJ2-7, with D possibly being TRBD1 (6 bases). CDR1 and CDR2 (germline): MDHEN, SYDVKM. This CDR3 is 14 amino acids long. V was cut by 3 bases and J by 0 bases, with 9 bases left in between. In DNA form, the CDR3 reads TGTGCCAGCAGTTTCTGGACAGACTCCTACGAGCAGTACTTC. It codes for CASSFWTDSYEQYF.

The chain links TRBV3-1 to TRBJ1-1; D remains ambiguous. CDR3 length equals 15 residues. Trimming removed 7 bases from V and 0 bases from J, with 15 bases in between. In germline, CDR1 is LGHDT, CDR2 YNNKEL (reference sequence). CDR3 residues: CASTREGLMNTEAFF. CDR3 nucleotides: TGTGCCAGCACCCGGGAAGGGTTGATGAACACTGAAGCTTTCTTT. The whole variable domain, remainder taken from reference TRBV3-1 and TRBJ1-1, is DTAVSQTPKYLVTQMGNDKSIKCEQNLGHDTMYWYKQDSKKFLKIMFSYNNKELIINETVPNRFSPKSPDKAHLNLHINSLELGDSAVYFCASTREGLMNTEAFFGQGTRLTVV.

Turning to this clonotype: Since the CDR3 does not end with the conserved phenylalanine or tryptophan, this likely comes from a read error. The chain recombines TRBV27 with TRBJ1-5; a weak D match, TRBD1 (5 bases). The germline V gene has CDR1 MNHEY and CDR2 SMNVEV (reference sequence). The CDR3 sequence is 15 residues long. The V end lost 0 bases, the J end lost 1 base, and 7 bases lay between the germline ends. CDR3 sequence reads: CASSLSGDSNQPQHS. CDR3 sequence (DNA): TGTGCCAGCAGTTTATCAGGGGACAGCAATCAGCCCCAGCATTCT.

CDR3 loop: CASSLTDIDGDSPYEQYF. DNA of the CDR3: TGTGCCAGCAGTCTAACCGACATTGATGGGGACAGCCCCTACGAGCAGTACTTC. The chain is built from TRBV27 and TRBJ2-7; 7 bases match TRBD1. CDR1 is MNHEY and CDR2 is SMNVEV in the germline V gene (reference sequence). The V and J ends lost 5 bases and 2 bases, in that order; junction bases with no gene match: 18. The CDR3 is 18 amino acids.

This clonotype was detected ten times or more. The CDR3 here is CASSLGVGIYEQYF. Here the CDR3 DNA reads TGTGCCAGCAGCTTAGGGGTGGGAATCTACGAGCAGTACTTC. The V and J genes are TRBV7-9 and TRBJ2-7; D ambiguous. This CDR3 region has 14 residues. CDR1 and CDR2 (germline): SEHNR, FQNEAQ (reference sequence). V gave up 1 base and J gave up 3 bases, with 10 bases separating them.

The chain joins TRBV18 to TRBJ2-7; the match to TRBD1 covers 10 bases. Germline loops: CDR1 KGHSH, CDR2 LQKENI. V trimming: 0 bases; J trimming: 6 bases; junction bases outside the gene matches: 2. This CDR3 has 14 amino acids. The CDR3 region is CASSPPGTGAEQYF. The DNA for the CDR3 is TGTGCCAGCTCACCACCCGGGACAGGGGCCGAGCAGTACTTC.

For this clonotype: Sequence at one end of the junction differs from germline and may be a read error. The chain joins TRBV7-8 to TRBJ2-6; TRBD1 is a possible D gene (5 bases). CDR3 length: 17 residues. Germline V gene sequence: CDR1 SGHVS, CDR2 FQNEAQ. DNA of the CDR3: TGTGCCAGCAGCCCCCCCGGTCGGATCTCTGGGGCCAACCTCCTGATTTTC. This gives the protein CASSPPGRISGANLLIF.

In its sample, this clonotype was seen many times. The rearrangement links TRBV7-9 to TRBJ2-3; no reliable D call. There are 16 residues in the CDR3. From germline, CDR1 is SEHNR and CDR2 FQNEAQ (reference sequence). The V gene lost 5 bases and the J gene lost 0 bases, with 15 bases spanning the gap. DNA for the CDR3: TGTGCCAGCAGCACCTGGACGTTAGCTAGCACAGATACGCAGTATTTT. Translation: CASSTWTLASTDTQYF.

The chain carries TRBV5-1 and TRBJ1-1, with D tentatively TRBD1 (6 bases). The V gene's germline CDR1 is SGHRS and CDR2 YFSETQ. Trimming took off 0 bases at V and 7 bases at J, with 13 bases between the two ends. The CDR3 loop spans 14 amino acids. The CDR3 nucleotides are TGCGCCAGCAGCTTGGATGGGGGGGCGGGTGAAGCTTTCTTT. The encoded protein is CASSLDGGAGEAFF.

This clonotype was found many times. This chain uses TRBV2 with TRBJ2-1; no reliable D call. Germline V lookup: CDR1 SNHLY, CDR2 FYNNEI. The CDR3 contains 14 residues. With 9 bases removed from V and 5 bases from J, the gap between germline ends came to 17 bases. The CDR3 is CARQVTSQNNEQFF. CDR3 DNA sequence: TGTGCCAGACAAGTGACATCCCAGAACAATGAGCAGTTCTTC. Filled out from reference TRBV2 and TRBJ2-1, the complete variable domain reads EPEVTQTPSHQVTQMGQEVILRCVPISNHLYFYWYRQILGQKVEFLVSFYNNEISEKSEIFDDQFSVERPDGSNFTLKIRSTKLEDSAMYFCARQVTSQNNEQFFGPGTRLTVL.

The chain has TRBV7-2 and TRBJ2-7, with TRBD2 matching over 15 bases. V lost 6 bases to trimming and J lost 5 bases; unmatched junction nucleotides: 14. CDR3 length: 18 amino acids. CDR1 and CDR2 (germline): SGHTA, FQGNSA. CDR3 sequence reads: CASSKTGTSGRTGHEQYF. As DNA, the CDR3 is TGTGCCAGCAGTAAGACTGGGACTAGCGGGAGGACTGGCCACGAGCAGTACTTC.

At least ten counts were recorded for this clonotype. The chain uses TRBV10-3 and TRBJ2-3; TRBD1 matches at 9 bases. CDR1 is ENHRY, CDR2 SYGVKD, per germline. This CDR3 has 16 residues. Germline trimming cut 3 bases from V and 4 bases from J; bases unmatched to any gene: 8. For the CDR3, the DNA is TGTGCCATCAGTGACCTGGGACAGGGCTTTGCAGATACGCAGTATTTT. Translation: CAISDLGQGFADTQYF.

The chain uses TRBV10-3 and TRBJ1-4; no clear D gene. This CDR3 region has 14 residues. With 3 bases removed from V and 3 bases from J, the gap between germline ends came to 8 bases. The germline V gene has CDR1 ENHRY and CDR2 SYGVKD. CDR3 sequence reads: CAISELGSNEKLFF. The CDR3 region has the DNA TGTGCCATCAGTGAATTAGGGTCTAATGAAAAACTGTTTTTT.

Details on this clonotype: A much larger clone sits a single nucleotide away, making a read error possible. This rearrangement joins TRBV3-2 to TRBJ2-2; the table's TRBD2 call for D was not verified on the DNA. TRBV3-2 counts as a pseudogene. The CDR3 has 16 residues. CDR3 in DNA: TGTGCCAGCAGCCAATCCCGCAGGGTGCACACCGGGGAGCCGTTTTTT. Translation gives CASSQSRRVHTGEPFF.

Notes on this clonotype: One base away lies a much larger clone, so this may be a sequencing read error. The chain joins TRBV7-3 to TRBJ2-7, with TRBD2 matching over 8 bases. CDR3 length: 19 residues. Germline V CDR1 and CDR2: SGHTA, FQGTGA. Unmatched junction bases numbered 23, after V lost 1 base and J lost 9 bases. DNA for the CDR3: TGTGCCAGCAGCTTAATGGTCGGGGGGGCCTGGGCTAGCCGCGTTCGGCAGTACTTC. Its translation: CASSLMVGGAWASRVRQYF.

This clonotype was detected ten times or more. The rearrangement uses TRBV9 and TRBJ2-1; 10 bases agree with TRBD2. Germline loops: CDR1 SGDLS, CDR2 YYNGEE. The CDR3 sequence is 16 residues long. V was pared by 3 bases and J by 7 bases, with 10 bases of the junction left unmatched. CDR3 nucleotide sequence: TGTGCCAGCAGCGACCGAGCGGGAGGGCCGGGAAATGAGCAGTTCTTC. Translation gives CASSDRAGGPGNEQFF. The entire variable domain, with the rest obtained from reference TRBV9 and TRBJ2-1, is as follows: DSGVTQTPKHLITATGQRVTLRCSPRSGDLSVYWYQQSLDQGLQFLIQYYNGEERAKGNILERFSAQQFPDLHSELNLSSLELGDSALYFCASSDRAGGPGNEQFFGPGTRLTVL.

Points on this clonotype: With a much larger clone just one base away, this may be a read error. The chain carries TRBV11-2 and TRBJ2-5; D may be TRBD1 (6 bases). Germline-derived CDR1 and CDR2 are SGHAT and FQNNGV. There are 14 residues in the CDR3. The CDR3 is CASVGTSGQEAQYF. The DNA for the CDR3 is TGTGCCAGCGTGGGGACATCGGGACAAGAGGCCCAGTACTTC.

This clonotype has just one count. This clone may be a read error of a much larger clone one base away. The chain has TRBV6-1 and TRBJ2-5; unclear D gene. Germline CDR1 reads MNHNS; CDR2 reads SASEGT. Trimming left V 3 bases short and J 11 bases short, with 13 bases between. There are 12 residues in the CDR3. CDR3 loop: CASSDAKVVQYF. In DNA form, the CDR3 reads TGTGCCAGCAGTGATGCTAAAGTAGTGCAGTACTTC.